The 22 T cell receptor beta chains below come from one sample, sequenced in a study of cytomegalovirus exposure and HLA in healthy donors (TCRdb year 2017). The library was made by the immunoSEQ multiplex PCR assay. For the multiplex PCR, a mixture combining 60 forward primers for TCR Vbeta segments and 13 reverse primers for TCR Jbeta segments was used. TCRdb's version of the immuneACCESS table is confined to in-frame rearrangements and falls short of the full clone set. An unresolved V gene accounts for under half of the shortfall where checked; the remainder is of unknown origin. The sample has about 160,000 clones on record, roughly 82% of them singletons. The ten largest clones take up roughly a tenth of the sample. Sequencing was performed on PBMCs. These receptors came from a man aged 45 to 65 in good health and CMV-seropositive.

The genes are TRBV6-5 and TRBJ1-2; 8 bases map to TRBD1. The CDR3 is 14 residues long. The V gene end was trimmed by 5 bases and the J gene end by 5 bases; junction bases not matched to a gene: 7. The germline gives CDR1 MNHEY, CDR2 SVGAGI. DNA for the CDR3: TGTGCCAGCAGTATCGGACAGGGTAGATATGGCTACACCTTC. Translating gives CASSIGQGRYGYTF.

The genes are TRBV7-3 and TRBJ2-2; 8 nucleotides agree with TRBD2. Germline V CDR1 and CDR2: SGHTA, FQGTGA. Trimming removed 5 bases from V and 8 bases from J; junction bases left unmatched: 10. The CDR3 is made up of 15 amino acids. CDR3 residues: CASSPAGGGSGELFF. In nucleotides, the CDR3 is TGTGCCAGCAGCCCGGCGGGGGGCGGCTCGGGGGAGCTGTTTTTT.

This clone occurred once. The chain uses TRBV5-1 and TRBJ2-3, with 15 bases matching TRBD2. J lost 1 base, V lost 1 base, and 10 bases had no gene match. In germline, CDR1 is SGHRS, CDR2 YFSETQ. This CDR3 is 20 amino acids long. The CDR3 nucleotides read TGCGCCAGCAGCTTGTTCGGACTAGCGGGGGGGCCCCCCGGCACAGATACGCAGTATTTT. This sequence encodes CASSLFGLAGGPPGTDTQYF.

The rearrangement uses TRBV18 and TRBJ2-4; a possible D gene is TRBD2 (7 bases). CDR3 length equals 16 residues. V dropped 0 bases and J dropped 3 bases, with 12 bases sitting between them. CDR1 and CDR2 from the germline V gene are KGHSH and LQKENI. CDR3 amino acids: CASSPPGGAGKNIQYF. CDR3 bases: TGTGCCAGCTCACCACCAGGGGGGGCCGGCAAAAACATTCAGTACTTC.

The chain uses TRBV2 and TRBJ2-7; 8 nucleotides match TRBD1. J lost 2 bases, V lost 9 bases, and 9 bases had no gene match. Germline V gene sequence: CDR1 SNHLY, CDR2 FYNNEI. The CDR3 runs 14 residues. CDR3 loop: CARRSGTGTYEQYF. CDR3 bases: TGTGCCAGACGCTCCGGGACAGGAACCTACGAGCAGTACTTC.

The table lists this clone with a count of one. V gene TRBV28 combines with J gene TRBJ2-3, with 10 bases matching TRBD1. Trimming cost V 6 bases and J 5 bases; bases outside gene matches: 8. Germline CDR1 is MDHEN and CDR2 is SYDVKM. The CDR3 is made up of 15 amino acids. CDR3: CASSPWGQGIDTQYF. The DNA for the CDR3 is TGTGCCAGCAGCCCCTGGGGACAGGGGATAGATACGCAGTATTTT.

The rearrangement joins TRBV5-8 to TRBJ2-1; 7 nucleotides line up with TRBD1. Germline CDR1 reads SGHTS; CDR2 reads YDEGEE. The V gene end was trimmed by 4 bases and the J gene end by 3 bases; junction bases not matched to a gene: 16. This CDR3 contains 18 residues. In DNA form, the CDR3 reads TGTGCCAGCAGCCCCTCGACAGGGTCCATTTCCTTCTACAATGAGCAGTTCTTC. Translated, it gives CASSPSTGSISFYNEQFF.

The gene calls are TRBV7-9 and TRBJ1-4; TRBD1 might be the D (5 bases). The CDR3 length is 15 residues. V gave up 2 bases and J gave up 2 bases, with 9 bases separating them. The germline gives CDR1 SEHNR, CDR2 FQNEAQ (reference sequence). The CDR3 coding sequence is TGTGCCAGCAGCTTACCAGGGCCCACTAATGAAAAACTGTTTTTT. Translating gives CASSLPGPTNEKLFF.

Comment on this clone: One junction end does not reproduce the germline sequence, and a read error may be involved. V gene TRBV7-7 combines with J gene TRBJ2-5, with 12 bases lining up with TRBD2. Per germline, CDR1 SSHAT and CDR2 FNYEAQ (reference sequence). The CDR3 length is 15 residues. Here the CDR3 reads CASSLGLAGQETQYF. The CDR3 DNA reads TGTGCTAGCAGCCTCGGACTAGCGGGGCAAGAGACCCAGTACTTC.

The chain combines TRBV9 with TRBJ2-6; possibly TRBD1 for D (6 bases). Germline CDR1 is SGDLS and CDR2 is YYNGEE. The CDR3 is made up of 17 amino acids. The V end was cut by 3 bases, the J end by 0 bases, with 13 bases between. DNA of the CDR3: TGTGCCAGCAGCGATACAGGGTCTCGCTCTGGGGCCAACGTCCTGACTTTC. It is translated as CASSDTGSRSGANVLTF.

The V call is TRBV6-1, the J call TRBJ1-2; D possibly corresponds to TRBD1 (5 bases). The CDR3 covers 15 residues. CDR1 is MNHNS, CDR2 SASEGT, per germline. V gave up 5 bases and J gave up 0 bases, with 13 bases separating them. The CDR3 coding sequence is TGTGCCAGCAGTCCCAGGGAAGATTCTAACTATGGCTACACCTTC. This gives the protein CASSPREDSNYGYTF.

The CDR3 DNA sequence: TGTGCCTGGAGTGGACAGTACTATGGCTACACCTTC. Translated, it gives CAWSGQYYGYTF. The chain joins TRBV30 to TRBJ1-2, with TRBD1 as a possible D gene (5 bases). Germline values: CDR1 GTSNPN, CDR2 SVGIG (reference sequence). The CDR3 is 12 residues long. Trimming took 1 base from V and 3 from J, leaving 6 bases between them.

The CDR3 here is CATSRGQGTTEAFF. DNA of the CDR3: TGTGCCACCAGCAGAGGTCAGGGGACCACTGAAGCTTTCTTT. V gene TRBV15 combines with J gene TRBJ1-1; weak D call: TRBD1 (6 bases). V was pared by 1 base and J by 4 bases, with 10 bases between. Looked up from germline, CDR1 is LNHNV and CDR2 is YYDKDF (reference sequence). The CDR3 has 14 residues.

J is TRBJ1-1 and V is TRBV28; D call uncertain. Germline V lookup: CDR1 MDHEN, CDR2 SYDVKM. Deletions cut 6 bases from V and 0 bases from J, with 11 bases between. The CDR3 is 14 residues long. In nucleotides, the CDR3 is TGTGCCAGCAGAACCCTCACAGTGAACACTGAAGCTTTCTTT. Translating it yields CASRTLTVNTEAFF.

About this clone itself: Other DNA sequences within the sample encode an identical CDR3. The chain couples TRBV5-1 to TRBJ1-2, with TRBD1 identical over 7 bases. The germline gives CDR1 SGHRS, CDR2 YFSETQ. The CDR3 sequence is 12 residues long. Trimming cost V 3 bases and J 7 bases; bases outside gene matches: 3. The CDR3 loop reads CASSSTGVGYTF. CDR3 in DNA: TGCGCCAGCAGCTCCACAGGGGTTGGCTACACCTTC.

CDR3 residues: CASGTEDQGSGANVLTF. CDR3 nucleotide sequence: TGTGCTAGTGGTACTGAGGACCAGGGATCTGGGGCCAACGTCCTGACTTTC. The chain recombines TRBV12-5 with TRBJ2-6, with D tentatively TRBD1 (5 bases). Trimming left V 5 bases short and J 1 base short, with 15 bases between. Germline CDR1 LGHNT, CDR2 FRNRAP. The CDR3 runs to 17 residues.

This rearrangement joins TRBV28 to TRBJ2-5; TRBD2 aligns across 12 bases. V shed 10 bases and J 4 bases; nucleotides not matched to a gene: 7. Per the germline V gene, CDR1 is MDHEN and CDR2 is SYDVKM. The CDR3 is 14 amino acids. CDR3 protein: CATRLAGGPETQYF. CDR3 sequence (DNA): TGTGCCACACGGCTAGCGGGGGGGCCAGAGACCCAGTACTTC. The full variable domain, rest sourced from reference TRBV28 and TRBJ2-5, is DVKVTQSSRYLVKRTGEKVFLECVQDMDHENMFWYRQDPGLGLRLIYFSYDVKMKEKGDIPEGYSVSREKKERFSLILESASTNQTSMYLCATRLAGGPETQYFGPGTRLLVL.

This sequence joins TRBV15 and TRBJ2-5; TRBD2 agrees at 9 bases. The CDR3 has 15 amino acids. V lost 6 bases to trimming and J lost 3 bases; unmatched junction nucleotides: 8. From germline, CDR1 is LNHNV and CDR2 YYDKDF (reference sequence). CDR3: CATRSAGGPKETQYF. CDR3 coding DNA: TGTGCCACCAGGAGCGCGGGGGGGCCTAAAGAGACCCAGTACTTC.

The chain uses TRBV9 and TRBJ2-6, with 13 positions matching TRBD2. Trimming at V came to 3 bases and at J to 0 bases, leaving 6 bases not matched to a gene. This CDR3 is 19 amino acids long. Germline loops: CDR1 SGDLS, CDR2 YYNGEE. The CDR3 protein is CASSAWGLAGNSGANVLTF. DNA of the CDR3: TGTGCCAGCAGCGCGTGGGGACTAGCGGGGAACTCTGGGGCCAACGTCCTGACTTTC. Filled out from reference TRBV9 and TRBJ2-6, the complete variable domain reads DSGVTQTPKHLITATGQRVTLRCSPRSGDLSVYWYQQSLDQGLQFLIQYYNGEERAKGNILERFSAQQFPDLHSELNLSSLELGDSALYFCASSAWGLAGNSGANVLTFGAGSRLTVL.

The V gene is TRBV28, the J gene TRBJ2-7; TRBD1 matches at 10 bases. Germline assignment: CDR1 MDHEN and CDR2 SYDVKM. The CDR3 sequence is 14 residues long. Trimming removed 6 bases from V and 2 bases from J; junction bases left unmatched: 4. This CDR3 reads CASRDGTGAYEQYF. As DNA, the CDR3 is TGTGCCAGCAGGGACGGGACAGGGGCCTACGAGCAGTACTTC.

The chain joins TRBV5-1 to TRBJ1-5, with 10 bases lining up with TRBD1. The CDR3 consists of 14 residues. V trimming: 3 bases; J trimming: 5 bases; junction bases outside the gene matches: 2. Germline CDR1 SGHRS, CDR2 YFSETQ. CDR3 residues: CASSWTGGDQPQHF. CDR3 nucleotide sequence: TGCGCCAGCAGCTGGACAGGGGGGGATCAGCCCCAGCATTTT.

The chain uses TRBV2 and TRBJ2-5; D is unclear. The ends were cut back, 6 bases at V and 3 bases at J, with 11 bases in the middle. CDR1 SNHLY and CDR2 FYNNEI come from the germline V gene. CDR3 size: 13 residues. CDR3 coding DNA: TGTGCCAGCAGGCGAAACGTGGAAGAGACCCAGTACTTC. Protein: CASRRNVEETQYF. Variable domain in full (rest from reference TRBV2 and TRBJ2-5): EPEVTQTPSHQVTQMGQEVILRCVPISNHLYFYWYRQILGQKVEFLVSFYNNEISEKSEIFDDQFSVERPDGSNFTLKIRSTKLEDSAMYFCASRRNVEETQYFGPGTRLLVL.